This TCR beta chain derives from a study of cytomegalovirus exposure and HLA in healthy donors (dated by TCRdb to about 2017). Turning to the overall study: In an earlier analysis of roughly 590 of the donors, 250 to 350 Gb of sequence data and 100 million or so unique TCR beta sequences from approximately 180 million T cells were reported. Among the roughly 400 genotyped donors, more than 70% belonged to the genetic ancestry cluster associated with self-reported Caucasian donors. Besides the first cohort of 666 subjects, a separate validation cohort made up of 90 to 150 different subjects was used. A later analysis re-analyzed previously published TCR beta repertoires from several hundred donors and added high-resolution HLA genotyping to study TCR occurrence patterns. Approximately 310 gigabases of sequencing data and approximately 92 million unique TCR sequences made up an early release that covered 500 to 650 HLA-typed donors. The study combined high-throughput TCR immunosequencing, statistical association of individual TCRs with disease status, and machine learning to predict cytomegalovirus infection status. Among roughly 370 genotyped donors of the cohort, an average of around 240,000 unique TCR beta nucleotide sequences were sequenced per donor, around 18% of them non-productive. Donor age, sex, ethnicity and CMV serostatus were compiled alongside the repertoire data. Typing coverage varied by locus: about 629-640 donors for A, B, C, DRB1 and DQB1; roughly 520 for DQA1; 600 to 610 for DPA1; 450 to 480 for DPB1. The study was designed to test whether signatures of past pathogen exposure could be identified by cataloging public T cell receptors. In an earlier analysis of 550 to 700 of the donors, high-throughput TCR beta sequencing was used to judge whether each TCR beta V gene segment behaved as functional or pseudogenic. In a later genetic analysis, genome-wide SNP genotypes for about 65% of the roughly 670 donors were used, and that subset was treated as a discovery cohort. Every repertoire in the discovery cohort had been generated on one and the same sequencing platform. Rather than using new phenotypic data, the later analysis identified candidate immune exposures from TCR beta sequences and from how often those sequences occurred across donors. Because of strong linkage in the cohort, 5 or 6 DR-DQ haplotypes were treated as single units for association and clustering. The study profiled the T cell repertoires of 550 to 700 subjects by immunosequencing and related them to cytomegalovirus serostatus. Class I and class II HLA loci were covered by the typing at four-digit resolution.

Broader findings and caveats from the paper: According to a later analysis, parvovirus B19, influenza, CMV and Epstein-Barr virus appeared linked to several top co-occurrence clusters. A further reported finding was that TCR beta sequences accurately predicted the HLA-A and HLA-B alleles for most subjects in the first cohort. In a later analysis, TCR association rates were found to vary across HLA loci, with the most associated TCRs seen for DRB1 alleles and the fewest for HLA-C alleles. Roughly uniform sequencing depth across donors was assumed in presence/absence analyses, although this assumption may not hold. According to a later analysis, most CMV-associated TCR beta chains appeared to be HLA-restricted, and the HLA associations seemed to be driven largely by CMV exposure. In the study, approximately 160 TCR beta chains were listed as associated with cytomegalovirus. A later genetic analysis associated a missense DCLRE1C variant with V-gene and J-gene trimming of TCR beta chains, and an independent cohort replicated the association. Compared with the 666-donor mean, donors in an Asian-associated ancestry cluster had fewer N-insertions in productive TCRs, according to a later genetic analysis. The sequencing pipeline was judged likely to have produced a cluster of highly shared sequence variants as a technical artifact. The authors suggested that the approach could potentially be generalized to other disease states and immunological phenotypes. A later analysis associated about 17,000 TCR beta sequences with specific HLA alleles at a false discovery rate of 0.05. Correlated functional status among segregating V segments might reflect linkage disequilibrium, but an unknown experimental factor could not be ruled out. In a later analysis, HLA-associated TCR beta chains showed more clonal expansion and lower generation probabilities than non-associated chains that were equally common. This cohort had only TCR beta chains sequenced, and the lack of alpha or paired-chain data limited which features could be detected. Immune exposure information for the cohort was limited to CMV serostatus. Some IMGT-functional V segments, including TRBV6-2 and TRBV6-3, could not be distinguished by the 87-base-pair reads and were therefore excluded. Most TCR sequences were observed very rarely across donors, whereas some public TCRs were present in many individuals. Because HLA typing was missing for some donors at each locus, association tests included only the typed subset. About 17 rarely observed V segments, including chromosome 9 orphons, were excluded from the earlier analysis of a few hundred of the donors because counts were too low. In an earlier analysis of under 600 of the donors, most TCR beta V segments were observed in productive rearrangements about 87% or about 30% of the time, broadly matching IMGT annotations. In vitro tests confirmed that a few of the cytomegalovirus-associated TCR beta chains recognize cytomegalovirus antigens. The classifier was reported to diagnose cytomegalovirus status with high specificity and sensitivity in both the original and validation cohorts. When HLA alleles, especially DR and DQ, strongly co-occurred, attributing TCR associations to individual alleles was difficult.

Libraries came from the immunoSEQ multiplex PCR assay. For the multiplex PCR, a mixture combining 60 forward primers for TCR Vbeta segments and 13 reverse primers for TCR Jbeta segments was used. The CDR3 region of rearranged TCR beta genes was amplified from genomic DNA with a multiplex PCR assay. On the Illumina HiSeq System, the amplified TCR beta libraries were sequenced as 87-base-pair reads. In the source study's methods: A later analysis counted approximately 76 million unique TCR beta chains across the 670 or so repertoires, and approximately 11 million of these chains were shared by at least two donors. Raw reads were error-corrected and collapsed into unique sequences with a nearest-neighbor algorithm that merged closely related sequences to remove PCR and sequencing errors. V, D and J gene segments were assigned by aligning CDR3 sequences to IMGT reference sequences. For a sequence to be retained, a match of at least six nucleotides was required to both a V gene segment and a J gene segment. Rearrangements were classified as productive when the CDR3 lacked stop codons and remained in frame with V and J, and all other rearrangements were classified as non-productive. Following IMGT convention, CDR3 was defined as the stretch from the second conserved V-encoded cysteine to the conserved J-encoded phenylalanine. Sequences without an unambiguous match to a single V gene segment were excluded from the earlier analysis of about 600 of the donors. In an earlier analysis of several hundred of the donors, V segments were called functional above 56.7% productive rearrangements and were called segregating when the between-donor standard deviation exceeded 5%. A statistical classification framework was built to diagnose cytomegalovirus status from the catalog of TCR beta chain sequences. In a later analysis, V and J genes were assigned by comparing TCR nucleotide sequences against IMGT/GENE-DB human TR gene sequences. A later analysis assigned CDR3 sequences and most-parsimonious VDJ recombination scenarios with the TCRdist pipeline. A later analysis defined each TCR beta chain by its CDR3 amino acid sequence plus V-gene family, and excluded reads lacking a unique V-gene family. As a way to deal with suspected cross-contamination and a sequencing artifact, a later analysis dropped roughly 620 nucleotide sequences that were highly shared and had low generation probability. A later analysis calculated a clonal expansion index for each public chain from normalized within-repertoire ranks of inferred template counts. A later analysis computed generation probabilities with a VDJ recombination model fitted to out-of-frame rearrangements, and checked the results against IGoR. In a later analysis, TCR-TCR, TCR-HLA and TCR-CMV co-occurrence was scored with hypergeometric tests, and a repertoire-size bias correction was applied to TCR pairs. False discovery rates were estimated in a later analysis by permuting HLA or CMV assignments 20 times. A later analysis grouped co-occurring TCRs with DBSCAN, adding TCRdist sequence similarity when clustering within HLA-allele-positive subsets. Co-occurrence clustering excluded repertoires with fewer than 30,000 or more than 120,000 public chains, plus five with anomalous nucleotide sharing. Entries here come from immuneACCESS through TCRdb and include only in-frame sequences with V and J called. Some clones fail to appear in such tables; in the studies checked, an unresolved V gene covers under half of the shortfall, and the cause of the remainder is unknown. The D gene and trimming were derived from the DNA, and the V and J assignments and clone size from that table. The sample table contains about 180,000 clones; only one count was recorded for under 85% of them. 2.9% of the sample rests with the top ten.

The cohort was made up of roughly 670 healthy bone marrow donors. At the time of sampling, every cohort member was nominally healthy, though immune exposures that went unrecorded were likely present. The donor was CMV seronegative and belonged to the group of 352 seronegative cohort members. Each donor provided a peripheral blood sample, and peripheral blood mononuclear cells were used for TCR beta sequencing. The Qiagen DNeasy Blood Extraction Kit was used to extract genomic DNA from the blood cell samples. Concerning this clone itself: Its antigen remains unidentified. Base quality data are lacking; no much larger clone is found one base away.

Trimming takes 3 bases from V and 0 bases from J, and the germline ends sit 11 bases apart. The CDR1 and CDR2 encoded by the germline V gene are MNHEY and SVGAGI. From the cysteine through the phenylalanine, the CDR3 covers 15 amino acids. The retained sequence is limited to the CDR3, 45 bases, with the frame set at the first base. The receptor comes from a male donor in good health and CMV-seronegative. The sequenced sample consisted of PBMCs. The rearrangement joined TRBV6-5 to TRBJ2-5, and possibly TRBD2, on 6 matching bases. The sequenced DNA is TGTGCCAGCAGTTATGGGACTGAGTACCAAGAGACCCAGTACTTC. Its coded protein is CASSYGTEYQETQYF.